These 16 T cell receptor beta chains originate from one sample sequenced in a study of shared clonotypes between healthy human individuals. Naive-designated CD8 cells lacked CD45RO, were positively enriched for CCR7, and omitted terminally differentiated effector memory CD45RA+ cells. TCRdb keeps only in-frame clones here, not all; method: immunoSEQ multiplex PCR. The sample consists of about 2.2 million clones, around 93% of them appearing once. Sequencing used naive CD8+ T cells from PBMCs. The receptor set was obtained from a young man in good health. Some clones in this sample may be carry-over from other donors' samples.

The V gene is TRBV7-9, the J gene TRBJ2-5; D is ambiguous. Germline V gene sequence: CDR1 SEHNR, CDR2 FQNEAQ (reference sequence). The length of the CDR3 is 14 residues. V was cut by 2 bases and J by 5 bases, with 12 bases left in between. The CDR3 loop is CASSLRISGETQYF. In DNA form, the CDR3 reads TGTGCCAGCAGCTTAAGAATTTCCGGCGAGACCCAGTACTTC.

This clone was detected only once. This chain links TRBV11-2 with TRBJ2-7, with TRBD2 matching 11 bases. Germline loops: CDR1 SGHAT, CDR2 FQNNGV. The CDR3 sequence is 16 residues long. V lost 5 bases to trimming and J lost 4 bases; unmatched junction nucleotides: 10. The CDR3 here is CASSPRLAGRTYEQYF. The CDR3 coding sequence is TGTGCCAGCAGCCCACGACTAGCGGGAAGGACATACGAGCAGTACTTC.

The V gene is TRBV6-6, the J gene TRBJ2-5; either TRBD1 or TRBD2 may fit D (5 bases each). Germline V lookup: CDR1 MNHNY, CDR2 SVGAGI (reference sequence). This CDR3 spans 15 amino acids. Trimming took 5 bases from V and 6 from J, leaving 19 bases between them. CDR3 bases: TGTGCCAGCAGTCCCGGGACGGAATGGGGGAAGACCCAGTACTTC. It encodes CASSPGTEWGKTQYF.

The chain uses TRBV6-5 and TRBJ2-3; D is unresolved. Per germline, CDR1 MNHEY and CDR2 SVGAGI. This CDR3 contains 15 residues. Between the trimmed V and J ends, which lost 4 bases and 1 base, there was a span of 12 bases. The DNA for the CDR3 is TGTGCCAGCAGTTTGGAGCGAATCGGCACAGATACGCAGTATTTT. Translated, it gives CASSLERIGTDTQYF.

V is TRBV2 and J is TRBJ2-2; D is unclear. The CDR3 totals 12 residues. Trimming removed 4 bases at V and 6 bases at J, with 6 bases between. CDR1 and CDR2 (germline): SNHLY, FYNNEI. The DNA of the CDR3 is TGTGCCAGCAGTGGGGCGCCCGGGGAGCTGTTTTTT. Amino acids: CASSGAPGELFF.

V and J are TRBV28 and TRBJ2-5; 13 bases fit TRBD2. Trimming took 5 bases from V and 5 from J; bases not matched to a gene: 5. The germline gives CDR1 MDHEN, CDR2 SYDVKM. This CDR3 contains 15 residues. This CDR3 reads CASSTGTSGIETQYF. The CDR3 nucleotides read TGTGCCAGCAGTACTGGGACTAGCGGGATTGAGACCCAGTACTTC.

The chain joins TRBV11-2 to TRBJ2-7; D perhaps matches TRBD1 (5 bases). The germline CDR1 and CDR2 sequences are SGHAT and FQNNGV. CDR3 length: 13 amino acids. V was pared by 5 bases and J by 2 bases, with 10 bases between. The CDR3 is CASSGRTTYEQYF. The CDR3 region has the DNA TGTGCCAGCAGCGGCAGGACAACCTACGAGCAGTACTTC.

V usage is TRBV29-1 and J usage is TRBJ2-7; 12 bases fit TRBD2. V lost 7 bases, J lost 7 bases, and 5 bases stayed unmatched. The CDR3 totals 12 residues. Per germline, CDR1 SQVTM and CDR2 ANQGSEA. The CDR3, as DNA: TGCAGCGCGTCTAGCGGGAGGGTGGAGCAGTACTTC. This sequence encodes CSASSGRVEQYF.

This chain uses TRBV7-2 with TRBJ2-7; D not certain. Germline V CDR1 and CDR2: SGHTA, FQGNSA. This CDR3 is built from 15 residues. V was clipped by 3 bases and J by 0 bases, with 12 bases between them. DNA for the CDR3: TGTGCCAGCAGCTTTACCGGGCTAAGCTCCTACGAGCAGTACTTC. Its protein is CASSFTGLSSYEQYF.

As regards this clone: This same CDR3 is encoded by further DNA sequences in the sample. The chain has TRBV11-3 and TRBJ2-7, with D perhaps matching TRBD1 (5 bases). The V end lost 1 base, the J end lost 4 bases, and 8 bases lay between the germline ends. CDR3 length equals 13 residues. Germline CDR1 and CDR2: SGHNT and YENEEA. The CDR3 DNA reads as TGTGCCAGCAGCTTAGGGGCAGGGTACGAGCAGTACTTC. The encoded protein is CASSLGAGYEQYF.

The rearrangement links TRBV28 to TRBJ2-7; a weak D match, TRBD1 (6 bases). This CDR3 is built from 14 residues. Germline loops: CDR1 MDHEN, CDR2 SYDVKM. Between the trimmed V and J ends, which lost 2 bases and 6 bases, there was a span of 14 bases. The CDR3 DNA follows: TGTGCCAGCAGTTTAAAACGCAGGGGTGTCGAGCAGTACTTC. It specifies CASSLKRRGVEQYF.

The V and J genes are TRBV5-1 and TRBJ2-2, with 13 bases aligning to TRBD2. Germline loops: CDR1 SGHRS, CDR2 YFSETQ. The ends lost 0 bases at V and 7 bases at J; junction bases unmatched: 15. This CDR3 has 20 residues. CDR3 nucleotide sequence: TGCGCCAGCAGCTTGGAGGGACTCTGGACTAGCGGGAGTGGTTACGGGGAGCTGTTTTTT. Its protein is CASSLEGLWTSGSGYGELFF. Complete variable domain (other parts from reference TRBV5-1 and TRBJ2-2): KAGVTQTPRYLIKTRGQQVTLSCSPISGHRSVSWYQQTPGQGLQFLFEYFSETQRNKGNFPGRFSGRQFSNSRSEMNVSTLELGDSALYLCASSLEGLWTSGSGYGELFFGEGSRLTVL.

The V gene is TRBV7-8, the J gene TRBJ2-5, with D tentatively TRBD2 (6 bases). The CDR3 length is 17 residues. Per the germline V gene, CDR1 is SGHVS and CDR2 is FQNEAQ. Trimming stripped 1 base from V and 4 bases from J, with 19 bases between. The CDR3 reads CASSLVLGGLWGETQYF. In nucleotides, the CDR3 is TGTGCCAGCAGCTTAGTGTTGGGGGGTTTGTGGGGAGAGACCCAGTACTTC. The whole variable domain, filled in from reference TRBV7-8 and TRBJ2-5, reads GAGVSQSPRYKVAKRGQDVALRCDPISGHVSLFWYQQALGQGPEFLTYFQNEAQLDKSGLPSDRFFAERPEGSVSTLKIQRTQQEDSAVYLCASSLVLGGLWGETQYFGPGTRLLVL.

The chain employs TRBV19 and TRBJ1-1; D is perhaps TRBD1 (5 bases). Trimming stripped 6 bases from V and 0 bases from J, with 14 bases between. The CDR3 is made up of 15 amino acids. Germline lookup yields CDR1 LNHDA and CDR2 SQIVND (reference sequence). DNA for the CDR3: TGTGCCAGTAGAATCTTCAGGGCAATGAACACTGAAGCTTTCTTT. The encoded protein is CASRIFRAMNTEAFF.

On this clone: Additional DNA sequences in this sample encode the identical CDR3. The CDR3 loop is CASSVGRGRGTEAFF. The CDR3 coding sequence is TGTGCCAGCAGCGTAGGGAGAGGAAGAGGAACTGAAGCTTTCTTT. This rearrangement joins TRBV9 to TRBJ1-1, with unresolved D. Trimming left V 0 bases short and J 5 bases short, with 14 bases between. The germline V gene has CDR1 SGDLS and CDR2 YYNGEE. CDR3 length: 15 residues.

This rearrangement joins TRBV5-8 to TRBJ1-2, with D perhaps TRBD1 (6 bases). Per the germline V gene, CDR1 is SGHTS and CDR2 is YDEGEE. The length of the CDR3 is 13 residues. Trimming pared 4 bases from V and 8 bases from J, leaving 15 bases between. DNA of the CDR3: TGTGCCAGCAGCCTAACGTGGGACACCGGCTACACCTTC. Protein product: CASSLTWDTGYTF.